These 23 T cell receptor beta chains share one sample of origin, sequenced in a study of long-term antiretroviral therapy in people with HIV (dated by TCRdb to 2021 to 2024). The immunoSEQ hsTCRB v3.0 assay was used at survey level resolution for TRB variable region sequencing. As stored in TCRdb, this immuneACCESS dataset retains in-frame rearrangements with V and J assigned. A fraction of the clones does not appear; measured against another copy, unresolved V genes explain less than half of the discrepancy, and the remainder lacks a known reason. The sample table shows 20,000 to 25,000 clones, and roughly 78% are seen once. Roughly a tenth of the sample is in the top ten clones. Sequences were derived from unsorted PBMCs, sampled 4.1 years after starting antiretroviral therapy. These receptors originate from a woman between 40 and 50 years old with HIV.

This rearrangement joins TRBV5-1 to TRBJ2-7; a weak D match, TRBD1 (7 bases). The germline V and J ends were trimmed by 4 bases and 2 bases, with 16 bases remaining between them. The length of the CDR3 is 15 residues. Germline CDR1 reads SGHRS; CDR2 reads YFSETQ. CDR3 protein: CASSTQGGSTYEQYF. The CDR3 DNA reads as TGCGCCAGCAGCACCCAGGGGGGTTCCACCTACGAGCAGTACTTC. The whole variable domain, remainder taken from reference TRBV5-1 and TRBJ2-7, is KAGVTQTPRYLIKTRGQQVTLSCSPISGHRSVSWYQQTPGQGLQFLFEYFSETQRNKGNFPGRFSGRQFSNSRSEMNVSTLELGDSALYLCASSTQGGSTYEQYFGPGTRLTVT.

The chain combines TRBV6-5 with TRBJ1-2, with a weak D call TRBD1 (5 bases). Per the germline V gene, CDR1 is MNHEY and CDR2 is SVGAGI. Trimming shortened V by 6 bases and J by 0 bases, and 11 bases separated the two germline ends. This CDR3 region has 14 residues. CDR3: CASSAQETNYGYTF. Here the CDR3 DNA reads TGTGCCAGCAGCGCACAGGAGACTAACTATGGCTACACCTTC.

CDR3 DNA sequence: TGTGCCAGCAGCTTTGCAGGGGGCACAGATACGCAGTATTTT. Translated: CASSFAGGTDTQYF. The chain couples TRBV7-9 to TRBJ2-3; a possible D gene is TRBD1 (6 bases). The V and J ends lost 3 bases and 1 base respectively, with 8 bases between them. The CDR3 is made up of 14 amino acids. Germline V gene lookup returns CDR1 SEHNR and CDR2 FQNEAQ (reference sequence).

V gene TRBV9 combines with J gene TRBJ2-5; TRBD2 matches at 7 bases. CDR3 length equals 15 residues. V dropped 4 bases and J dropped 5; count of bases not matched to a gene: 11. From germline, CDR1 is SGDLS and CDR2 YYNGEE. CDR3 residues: CASSHYAGGGETQYF. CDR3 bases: TGTGCCAGCAGCCACTACGCCGGGGGAGGGGAGACCCAGTACTTC.

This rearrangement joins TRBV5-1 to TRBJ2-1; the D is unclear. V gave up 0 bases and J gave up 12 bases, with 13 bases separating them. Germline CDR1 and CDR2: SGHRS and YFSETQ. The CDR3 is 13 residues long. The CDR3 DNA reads TGCGCCAGCAGCTTGGAACTGGCGACGGGGCAGTTCTTC. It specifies CASSLELATGQFF.

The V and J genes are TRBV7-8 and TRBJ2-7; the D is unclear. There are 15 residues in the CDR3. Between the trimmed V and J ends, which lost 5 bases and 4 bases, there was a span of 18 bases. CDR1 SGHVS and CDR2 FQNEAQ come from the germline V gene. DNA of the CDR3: TGTGCCAGCAGCCCCCGTACGAAAAGTGGGTACGAGCAGTACTTC. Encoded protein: CASSPRTKSGYEQYF. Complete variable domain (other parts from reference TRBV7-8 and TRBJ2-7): GAGVSQSPRYKVAKRGQDVALRCDPISGHVSLFWYQQALGQGPEFLTYFQNEAQLDKSGLPSDRFFAERPEGSVSTLKIQRTQQEDSAVYLCASSPRTKSGYEQYFGPGTRLTVT.

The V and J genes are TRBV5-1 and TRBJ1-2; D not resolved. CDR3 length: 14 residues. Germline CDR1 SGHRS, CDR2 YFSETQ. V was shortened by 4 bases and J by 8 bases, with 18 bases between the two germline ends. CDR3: CASSPGRTSGGYTF. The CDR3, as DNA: TGCGCCAGCAGCCCCGGACGGACCTCTGGGGGCTACACCTTC.

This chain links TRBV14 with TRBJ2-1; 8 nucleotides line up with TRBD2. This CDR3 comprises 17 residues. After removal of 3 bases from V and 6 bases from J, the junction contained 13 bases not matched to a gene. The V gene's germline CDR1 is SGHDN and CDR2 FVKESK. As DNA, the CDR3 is TGTGCCAGCAGCCACCTCCGAACGACCGGGACTAGCAATGAGCAGTTCTTC. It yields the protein CASSHLRTTGTSNEQFF.

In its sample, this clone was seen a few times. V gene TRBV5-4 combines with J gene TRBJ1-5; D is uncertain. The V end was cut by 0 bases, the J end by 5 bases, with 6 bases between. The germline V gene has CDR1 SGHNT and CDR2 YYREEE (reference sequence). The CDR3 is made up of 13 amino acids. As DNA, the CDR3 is TGTGCCAGCAGCTTGGGCGGAGATCAGCCCCAGCATTTT. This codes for CASSLGGDQPQHF.

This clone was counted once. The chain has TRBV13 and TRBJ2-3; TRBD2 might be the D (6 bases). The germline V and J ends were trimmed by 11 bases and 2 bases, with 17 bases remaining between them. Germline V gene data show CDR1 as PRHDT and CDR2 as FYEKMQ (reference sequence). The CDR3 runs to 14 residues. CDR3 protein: CACAAGVLTDTQYF. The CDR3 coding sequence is TGTGCCTGCGCAGCGGGCGTACTCACAGATACGCAGTATTTT.

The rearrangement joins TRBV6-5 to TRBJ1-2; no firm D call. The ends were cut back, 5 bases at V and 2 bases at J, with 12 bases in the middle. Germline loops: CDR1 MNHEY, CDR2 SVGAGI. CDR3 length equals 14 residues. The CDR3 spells CASSRSGPNYGYTF. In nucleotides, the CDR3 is TGTGCCAGCAGTCGATCCGGGCCAAACTATGGCTACACCTTC.

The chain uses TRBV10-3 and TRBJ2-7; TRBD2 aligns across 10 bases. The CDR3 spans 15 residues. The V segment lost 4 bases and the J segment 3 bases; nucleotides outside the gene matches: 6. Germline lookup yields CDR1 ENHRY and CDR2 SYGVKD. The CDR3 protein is CAISGLAGVHYEQYF. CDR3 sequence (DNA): TGTGCCATCAGTGGTCTAGCGGGAGTTCACTACGAGCAGTACTTC.

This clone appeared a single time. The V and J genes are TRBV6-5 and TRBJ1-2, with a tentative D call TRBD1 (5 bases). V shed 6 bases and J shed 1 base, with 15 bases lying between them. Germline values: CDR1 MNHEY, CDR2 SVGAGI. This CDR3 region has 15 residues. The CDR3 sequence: CASSADPGFNYGYTF. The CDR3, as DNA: TGTGCCAGCAGCGCTGACCCAGGGTTTAACTATGGCTACACCTTC.

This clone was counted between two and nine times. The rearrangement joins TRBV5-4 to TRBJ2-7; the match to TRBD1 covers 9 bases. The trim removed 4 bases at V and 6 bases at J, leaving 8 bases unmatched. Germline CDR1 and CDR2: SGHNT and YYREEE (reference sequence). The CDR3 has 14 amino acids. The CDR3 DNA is TGTGCCAGCAGCCTGGGACAGGGATTTGCCGAGCAGTACTTC. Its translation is CASSLGQGFAEQYF.

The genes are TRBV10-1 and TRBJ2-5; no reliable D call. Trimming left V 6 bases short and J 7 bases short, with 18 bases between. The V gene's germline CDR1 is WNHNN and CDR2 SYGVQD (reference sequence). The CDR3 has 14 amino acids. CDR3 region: CASSPSLGSGTQYF. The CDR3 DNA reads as TGCGCCAGCAGCCCTTCACTCGGCTCGGGGACCCAGTACTTC.

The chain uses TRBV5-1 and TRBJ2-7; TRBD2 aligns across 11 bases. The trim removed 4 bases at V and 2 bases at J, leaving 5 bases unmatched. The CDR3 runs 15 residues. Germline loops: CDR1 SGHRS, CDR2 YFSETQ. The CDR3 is CASSTSSGGPYEQYF. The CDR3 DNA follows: TGCGCCAGCAGCACCTCTAGCGGGGGGCCCTACGAGCAGTACTTC.

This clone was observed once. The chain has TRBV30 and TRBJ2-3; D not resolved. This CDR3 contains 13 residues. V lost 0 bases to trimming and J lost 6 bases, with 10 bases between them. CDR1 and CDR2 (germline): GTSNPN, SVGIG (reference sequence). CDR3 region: CAWSVLTHDTQYF. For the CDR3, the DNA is TGTGCCTGGAGTGTACTGACCCACGATACGCAGTATTTT.

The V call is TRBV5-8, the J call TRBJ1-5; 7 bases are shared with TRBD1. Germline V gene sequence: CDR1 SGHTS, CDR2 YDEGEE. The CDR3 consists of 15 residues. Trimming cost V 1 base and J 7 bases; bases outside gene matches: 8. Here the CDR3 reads CASSLRGGAGQPQHF. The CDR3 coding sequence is TGTGCCAGCAGCTTGCGAGGGGGCGCTGGACAGCCCCAGCATTTT.

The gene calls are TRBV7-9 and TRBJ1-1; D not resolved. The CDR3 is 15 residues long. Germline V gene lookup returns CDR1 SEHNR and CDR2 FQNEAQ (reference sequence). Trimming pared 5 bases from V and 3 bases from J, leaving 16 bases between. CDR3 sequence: CASSLGKDQDTEAFF. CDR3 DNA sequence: TGTGCCAGCAGCCTAGGGAAAGATCAGGACACTGAAGCTTTCTTT.

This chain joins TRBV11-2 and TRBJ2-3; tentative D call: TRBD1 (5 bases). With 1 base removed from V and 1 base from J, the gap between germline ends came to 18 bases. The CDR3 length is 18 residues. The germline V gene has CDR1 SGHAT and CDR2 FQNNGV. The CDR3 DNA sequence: TGTGCCAGCAGCTTAGCCACGGAGCCAGGGTCGGGCACAGATACGCAGTATTTT. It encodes CASSLATEPGSGTDTQYF.

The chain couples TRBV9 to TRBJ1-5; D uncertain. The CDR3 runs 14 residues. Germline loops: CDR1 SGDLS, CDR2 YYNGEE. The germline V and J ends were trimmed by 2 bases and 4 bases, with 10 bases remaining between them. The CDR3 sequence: CASSVGLFNQPQHF. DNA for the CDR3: TGTGCCAGCAGCGTCGGGCTGTTTAATCAGCCCCAGCATTTT.

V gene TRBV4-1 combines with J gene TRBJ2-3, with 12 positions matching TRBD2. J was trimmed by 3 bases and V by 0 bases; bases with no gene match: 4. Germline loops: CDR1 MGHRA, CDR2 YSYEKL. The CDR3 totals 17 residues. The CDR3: CASSQDRLAGGTDTQYF. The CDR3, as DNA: TGCGCCAGCAGCCAAGATAGGCTAGCGGGAGGGACAGATACGCAGTATTTT.

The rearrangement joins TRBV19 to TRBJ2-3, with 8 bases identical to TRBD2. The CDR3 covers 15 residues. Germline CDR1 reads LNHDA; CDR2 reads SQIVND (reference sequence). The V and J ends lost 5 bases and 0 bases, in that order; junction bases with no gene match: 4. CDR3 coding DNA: TGTGCCAGTAGTGTACTAGCGGCTAGCACAGATACGCAGTATTTT. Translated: CASSVLAASTDTQYF.